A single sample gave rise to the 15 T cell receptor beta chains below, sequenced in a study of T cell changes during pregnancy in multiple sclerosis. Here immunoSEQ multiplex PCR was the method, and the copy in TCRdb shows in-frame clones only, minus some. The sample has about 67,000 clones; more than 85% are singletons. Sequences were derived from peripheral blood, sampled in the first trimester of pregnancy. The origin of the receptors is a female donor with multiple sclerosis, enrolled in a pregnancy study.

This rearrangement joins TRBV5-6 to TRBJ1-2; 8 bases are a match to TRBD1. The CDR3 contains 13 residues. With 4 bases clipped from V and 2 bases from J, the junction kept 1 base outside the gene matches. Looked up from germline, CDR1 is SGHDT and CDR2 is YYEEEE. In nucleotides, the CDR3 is TGTGCCAGCAGCCGACAGGGGAACTATGGCTACACCTTC. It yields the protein CASSRQGNYGYTF.

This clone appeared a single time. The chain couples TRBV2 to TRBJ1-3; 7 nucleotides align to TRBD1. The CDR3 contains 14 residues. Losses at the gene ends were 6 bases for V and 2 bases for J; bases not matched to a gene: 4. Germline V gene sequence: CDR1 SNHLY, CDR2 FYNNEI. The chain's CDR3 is CASRSGTAGNTIYF. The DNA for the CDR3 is TGTGCCAGCAGGTCCGGGACAGCTGGAAACACCATATATTTT.

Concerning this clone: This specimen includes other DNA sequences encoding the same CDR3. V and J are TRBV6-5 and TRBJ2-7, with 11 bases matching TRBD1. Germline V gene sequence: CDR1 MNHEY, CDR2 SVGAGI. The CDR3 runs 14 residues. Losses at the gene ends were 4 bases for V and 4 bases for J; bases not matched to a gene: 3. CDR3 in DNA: TGTGCCAGCAGTTTCGGGACAGGGGGTTACGAGCAGTACTTC. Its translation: CASSFGTGGYEQYF.

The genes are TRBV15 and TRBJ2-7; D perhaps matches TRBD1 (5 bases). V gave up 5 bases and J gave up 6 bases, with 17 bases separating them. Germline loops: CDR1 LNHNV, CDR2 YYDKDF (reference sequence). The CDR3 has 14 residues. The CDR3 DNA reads TGTGCCACCAGCGAATTGAAACAGGACACCGAGCAGTACTTC. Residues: CATSELKQDTEQYF. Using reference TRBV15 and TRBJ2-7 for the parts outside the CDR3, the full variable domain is DAMVIQNPRYQVTQFGKPVTLSCSQTLNHNVMYWYQQKSSQAPKLLFHYYDKDFNNEADTPDNFQSRRPNTSFCFLDIRSPGLGDTAMYLCATSELKQDTEQYFGPGTRLTVT.

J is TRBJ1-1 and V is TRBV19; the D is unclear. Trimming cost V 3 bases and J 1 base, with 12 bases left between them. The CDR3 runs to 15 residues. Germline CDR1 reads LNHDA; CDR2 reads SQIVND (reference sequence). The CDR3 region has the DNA TGTGCCAGTAGTATTGGTCGGTTTGGGAACACTGAAGCTTTCTTT. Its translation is CASSIGRFGNTEAFF.

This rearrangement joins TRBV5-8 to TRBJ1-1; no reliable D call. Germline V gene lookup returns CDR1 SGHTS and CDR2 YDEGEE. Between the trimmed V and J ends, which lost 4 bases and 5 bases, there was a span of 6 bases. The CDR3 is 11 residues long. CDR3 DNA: TGTGCCAGCAGCCGGAGGACTGAAGCTTTCTTT. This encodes CASSRRTEAFF.

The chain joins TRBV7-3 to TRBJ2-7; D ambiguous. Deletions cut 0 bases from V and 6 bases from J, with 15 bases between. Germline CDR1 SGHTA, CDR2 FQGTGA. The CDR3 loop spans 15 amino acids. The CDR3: CASSLTPGLASEQYF. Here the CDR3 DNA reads TGTGCCAGCAGCTTAACGCCCGGGTTAGCTAGCGAGCAGTACTTC.

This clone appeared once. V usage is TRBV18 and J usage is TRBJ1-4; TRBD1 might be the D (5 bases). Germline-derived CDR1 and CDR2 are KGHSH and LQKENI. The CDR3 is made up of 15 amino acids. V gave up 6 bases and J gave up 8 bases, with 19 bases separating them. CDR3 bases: TGTGCCAGCTCTTACCAAGCGGGGGACGGCGAAAAACTGTTTTTT. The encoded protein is CASSYQAGDGEKLFF.

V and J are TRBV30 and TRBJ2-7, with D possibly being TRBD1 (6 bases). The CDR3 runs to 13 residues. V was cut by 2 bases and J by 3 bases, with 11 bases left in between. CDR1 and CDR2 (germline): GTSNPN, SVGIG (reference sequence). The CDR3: CAWSTGWGYEQYF. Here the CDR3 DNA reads TGTGCCTGGAGTACAGGGTGGGGCTACGAGCAGTACTTC. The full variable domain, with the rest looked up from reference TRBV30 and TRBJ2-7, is SQTIHQWPATLVQPVGSPLSLECTVEGTSNPNLYWYRQAAGRGLQLLFYSVGIGQISSEVPQNLSASRPQDRQFILSSKKLLLSDSGFYLCAWSTGWGYEQYFGPGTRLTVT.

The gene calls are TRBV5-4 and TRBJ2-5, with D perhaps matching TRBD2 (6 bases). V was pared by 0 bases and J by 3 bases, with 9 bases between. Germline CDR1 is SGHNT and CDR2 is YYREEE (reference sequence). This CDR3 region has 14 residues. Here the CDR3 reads CASSLVGGEETQYF. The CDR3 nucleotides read TGTGCCAGCAGCTTGGTGGGGGGAGAAGAGACCCAGTACTTC.

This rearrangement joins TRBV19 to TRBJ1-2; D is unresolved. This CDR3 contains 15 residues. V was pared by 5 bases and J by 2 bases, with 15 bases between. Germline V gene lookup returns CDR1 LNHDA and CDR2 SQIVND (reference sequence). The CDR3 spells CASSFLRTGNYGYTF. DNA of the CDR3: TGTGCCAGTAGTTTTCTCCGGACGGGGAACTATGGCTACACCTTC.

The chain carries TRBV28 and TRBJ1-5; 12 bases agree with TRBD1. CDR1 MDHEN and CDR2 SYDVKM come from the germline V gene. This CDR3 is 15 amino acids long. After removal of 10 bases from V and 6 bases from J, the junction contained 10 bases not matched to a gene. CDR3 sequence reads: CATIPGTGGRQPQHF. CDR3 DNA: TGTGCCACCATTCCCGGGACAGGGGGCCGTCAGCCCCAGCATTTT.

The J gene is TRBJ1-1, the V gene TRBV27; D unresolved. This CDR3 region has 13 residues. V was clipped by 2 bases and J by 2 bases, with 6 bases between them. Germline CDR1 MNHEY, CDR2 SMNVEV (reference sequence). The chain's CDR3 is CASSLGPNTEAFF. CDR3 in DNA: TGTGCCAGCAGTTTAGGCCCAAACACTGAAGCTTTCTTT.

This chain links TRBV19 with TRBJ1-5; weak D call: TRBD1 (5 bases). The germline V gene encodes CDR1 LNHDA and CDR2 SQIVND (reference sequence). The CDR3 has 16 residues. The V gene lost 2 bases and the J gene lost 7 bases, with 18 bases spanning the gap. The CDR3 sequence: CASSISIRVALQPQHF. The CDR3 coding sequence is TGTGCCAGTAGTATATCCATCAGGGTCGCGTTGCAGCCCCAGCATTTT.

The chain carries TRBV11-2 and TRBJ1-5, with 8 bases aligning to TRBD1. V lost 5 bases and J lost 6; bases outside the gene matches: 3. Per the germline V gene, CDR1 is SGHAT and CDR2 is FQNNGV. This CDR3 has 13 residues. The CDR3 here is CASSPGGFQPQHF. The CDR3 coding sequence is TGTGCCAGCAGCCCAGGGGGCTTTCAGCCCCAGCATTTT.